Listed here is a single TCR beta chain. The study drew its donors from healthy HIV-negative adults without recent acute infections or vaccinations. It was into CD45RA+ naive and CD45RA-negative memory subsets that the CD4+ cells were split. The source of the sample is a study of shared clonotypes between healthy human individuals. The authors distributed each subset's genomic DNA evenly over several immunoSEQ plates. Per the authors' pipeline: For the immunoSEQ data, sequences were junction-only without quality scores, so filtering differed. Data came from immunoSEQ multiplex PCR; TCRdb stores just in-frame clones and leaves some out. That table furnishes V, J and clone size, whereas the DNA furnished D and trimming. The data contain hundreds of thousands of clones, approximately 79% of them singletons. The length of the CDR3 is 16 residues. CDR1 is MNHNY, CDR2 SVGAGI, per germline (reference sequence). V shed 5 bases and J shed 8 bases, with 22 bases lying between them.

The TCR was taken from a woman aged 30 to 39 in good health. The V and J genes are TRBV6-6 and TRBJ1-5; the D is unclear. Sequenced material: memory CD4+ T cells sorted from blood. Subset: CD45RA-negative fraction. CDR3 amino acids: CASSTLGWVGTEPQHF. Written as DNA, the CDR3 is TGTGCCAGCAGTACGCTTGGGTGGGTGGGCACGGAGCCCCAGCATTTT.